This T cell receptor beta chain was identified in a study of blood T cells in healthy people across ages. Study-level results: Bulk PBMC profiling left naive and antigen-experienced comparisons inconclusive.

The J segment lost 4 bases and the V segment lost 5 bases, leaving 12 bases of the junction unmatched. There are 15 residues in the CDR3. CDR1 DFQATT and CDR2 SNEGSKA come from the germline V gene (reference sequence). Primers used in a second PCR of roughly 6 to 11 cycles were a sample-barcoded 5' primer and a J-beta primer mix. TCRdb recomputed calls from the 5' RACE reads with MiXCR, one row per CDR3 protein. The sample has about 1.6 million distinct CDR3 sequences; about 32% are singletons. This clonotype was counted a few times. The target antigen is unknown. Researchers report isolating at least 6 million PBMCs per sample.

The clonotype originates from a young woman in good health. This chain joins TRBV20-1 and TRBJ2-3, with 7 positions matching TRBD2. The sequencing input was blood. CDR3 protein: CSAAGRAGNADTQYF. The CDR3 DNA is TGCAGTGCTGCCGGACGAGCGGGGAATGCAGATACGCAGTATTTT.